This T cell receptor beta chain was recorded in a study of blood T cell repertoires in COVID-19. Turning to the study itself: Samples came from the United States, Italy and Spain, spanning acute and convalescent COVID-19.

The protocol was immunoSEQ multiplex PCR, while the TCRdb copy is restricted to in-frame clones and leaves out a portion. The profile shows over 55,000 clones, 70% to 90% of them singletons. Per the germline V gene, CDR1 is SGHNT and CDR2 is YYREEE (reference sequence). This CDR3 comprises 17 residues. The trim removed 1 base at V and 8 bases at J, leaving 15 bases unmatched. The receptor was isolated from a human donor with active COVID-19. The donor label of this sample is uncertain. The sequenced sample consisted of peripheral blood. The chain joins TRBV5-4 to TRBJ2-3; 8 bases are a match to TRBD2. The CDR3 region is CASSLPGGGPHSGTQYF. The CDR3 coding sequence is TGTGCCAGCAGCTTGCCCGGCGGGGGGCCACACAGCGGTACGCAGTATTTT.